The clone carrying this TCR beta chain appeared a few times. Its antigen is still unknown. This specimen comes from a study of beta chain features in type 1 diabetes. General observations from the study: Shorter TCRB CDR3s, moderately but significantly so, were found in Type 1 diabetes patients in all four CD4+ subsets. Patients' naive, central memory and Treg TCRB repertoires seemed closer to one another than those of healthy donors. The analysis here could not establish whether HLA type shapes TCRB rearrangement.

The isolated RNA, all of it, was reverse transcribed, so expressed TCRB transcripts were what got sequenced. Libraries were prepared by immunoSEQ multiplex PCR; TCRdb keeps only in-frame clonotypes and omits some of them. The sample contains around 340,000 clones, approximately 9.9% of which appear only once. The germline gives CDR1 SGHDN, CDR2 FVKESK. V lost 6 bases to trimming and J lost 1 base; unmatched junction nucleotides: 11. The CDR3 sequence is 17 residues long. This receptor was identified in a man in his thirties or forties with type 1 diabetes. This chain connects TRBV14 to TRBJ1-1; 10 bases fit TRBD1. Input material: central memory CD4+ T cells from blood. Written as DNA, the CDR3 is TGTGCCAGCAGTCTCCTGACAGGGGGCAAAGGGAACACTGAAGCTTTCTTT. Protein product: CASSLLTGGKGNTEAFF.